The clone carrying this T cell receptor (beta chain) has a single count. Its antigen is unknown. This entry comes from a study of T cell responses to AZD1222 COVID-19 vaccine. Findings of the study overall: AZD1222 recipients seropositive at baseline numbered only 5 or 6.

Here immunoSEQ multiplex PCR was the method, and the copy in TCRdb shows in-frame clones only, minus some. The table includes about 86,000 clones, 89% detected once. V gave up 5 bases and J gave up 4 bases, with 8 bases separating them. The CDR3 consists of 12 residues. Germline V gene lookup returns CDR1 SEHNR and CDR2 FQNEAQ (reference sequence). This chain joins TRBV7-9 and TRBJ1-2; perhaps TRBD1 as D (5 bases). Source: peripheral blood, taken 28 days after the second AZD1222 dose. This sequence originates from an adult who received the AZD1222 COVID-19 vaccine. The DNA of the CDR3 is TGTGCCAGCAGCGACAGAGGCTATGGCTACACCTTC. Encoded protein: CASSDRGYGYTF.